This T cell receptor (beta chain) was identified in a study of T cells in Graves' hyperthyroidism and ophthalmopathy. TCR beta CDR3 regions were amplified from RNA. The HTBI primer set was used in a first-round RT-PCR of the TCR CDR3. Via MiXCR, TCRdb re-called the multiplex PCR reads, giving one row per CDR3 protein. In the table there are 360,000 or so distinct CDR3 sequences, roughly 20% of which are singletons. Patients having uncontrolled infection, another autoimmune disease, pregnancy or lactation were not included. The CDR3 runs 13 residues. The germline CDR1 and CDR2 sequences are SQVTM and ANQGSEA. Between the trimmed V and J ends, which lost 5 bases and 7 bases, there was a span of 15 bases. Overall study results and limits: Classification by a 13 V-J model distinguished ophthalmopathy from stable hyperthyroidism.

This clonotype was observed at least ten times. Antigen unknown. The V call is TRBV29-1, the J call TRBJ2-4; possibly TRBD1 for D (5 bases). This sequence was found in a woman aged 40 to 50 with Graves' ophthalmopathy. Sequencing was carried out using blood. CDR3 region: CSVNGHSGNIQYF. For the CDR3, the DNA is TGCAGCGTTAACGGACATTCTGGGAACATTCAGTACTTC.